These 20 T cell receptor beta chains share one sample of origin, sequenced in a study of T cell responses to AZD1222 COVID-19 vaccine. Profiled with immunoSEQ multiplex PCR; TCRdb holds only in-frame clones, not every one. The table lists about 190,000 clones, 85% to 90% of them singletons. The material sequenced was peripheral blood, taken on day 0 of AZD1222 vaccination. Source of these receptors: an adult in good health.

This chain joins TRBV5-4 and TRBJ1-6; no definite D call. The length of the CDR3 is 13 residues. Deletions cut 3 bases from V and 8 bases from J, with 9 bases between. Per the germline V gene, CDR1 is SGHNT and CDR2 is YYREEE (reference sequence). CDR3 protein: CASSSFADSPLHF. CDR3 DNA sequence: TGTGCCAGCAGCTCCTTTGCGGATTCACCCCTCCACTTT.

CDR3 protein: CASSNAGTGLETQYF. The CDR3 coding sequence is TGTGCCAGCAGCAACGCGGGGACAGGGTTGGAGACCCAGTACTTC. The V and J genes are TRBV6-5 and TRBJ2-5; 9 bases fit TRBD1. CDR3 length: 15 residues. With 6 bases clipped from V and 5 bases from J, the junction kept 10 bases outside the gene matches. Per the germline V gene, CDR1 is MNHEY and CDR2 is SVGAGI.

The chain recombines TRBV2 with TRBJ1-6; D perhaps matches TRBD1 (6 bases). This CDR3 spans 14 amino acids. Germline values: CDR1 SNHLY, CDR2 FYNNEI. Between the trimmed V and J ends, which lost 6 bases and 7 bases, there was a span of 13 bases. The CDR3 region has the DNA TGTGCCAGCAGACCGGGACAAAGAAATTCACCCCTCCACTTT. Translated, it gives CASRPGQRNSPLHF.

The chain joins TRBV6-2 or TRBV6-3 to TRBJ2-1, with D unclear. V was clipped by 5 bases and J by 5 bases, with 4 bases between them. CDR3 length equals 11 residues. The germline gives CDR1 MNHEY, CDR2 SVGEGT. The CDR3 coding sequence is TGTGCCAGCAGTCAAAACAATGAGCAGTTCTTC. Translated: CASSQNNEQFF.

The chain employs TRBV5-1 and TRBJ2-6; 9 bases fit TRBD1. The CDR3 sequence is 18 residues long. Germline CDR1 SGHRS, CDR2 YFSETQ. J gave up 4 bases and V 0 bases, and 8 bases lay outside the gene matches. Here the CDR3 reads CASSLAPGTGKGANVLTF. For the CDR3, the DNA is TGCGCCAGCAGCTTGGCTCCCGGGACAGGGAAAGGGGCCAACGTCCTGACTTTC.

This clone occurred once. This rearrangement joins TRBV5-6 to TRBJ1-4; possible D gene TRBD1, 6 bases. Per germline, CDR1 SGHDT and CDR2 YYEEEE. The length of the CDR3 is 13 residues. V was trimmed by 2 bases and J by 7 bases, leaving 9 bases between them. The CDR3 DNA reads TGTGCCAGCAGCTTTAGGGGGGCTGAAAAACTGTTTTTT. This sequence encodes CASSFRGAEKLFF. Combining the CDR3 with reference TRBV5-6 and TRBJ1-4 gives the whole variable domain DAGVTQSPTHLIKTRGQQVTLRCSPKSGHDTVSWYQQALGQGPQFIFQYYEEEERQRGNFPDRFSGHQFPNYSSELNVNALLLGDSALYLCASSFRGAEKLFFGSGTQLSVL.

The rearrangement links TRBV7-9 to TRBJ2-7; the D is unclear. This CDR3 is 12 amino acids long. V lost 1 base to trimming and J lost 5 bases, with 6 bases between them. CDR1 and CDR2 (germline): SEHNR, FQNEAQ (reference sequence). CDR3 sequence: CASSLERDEQYF. The CDR3 coding sequence is TGTGCCAGCAGCTTAGAAAGGGACGAGCAGTACTTC.

The chain employs TRBV12-5 and TRBJ1-1; D is perhaps TRBD1 (5 bases). The germline V gene has CDR1 LGHNT and CDR2 FRNRAP. Trimming removed 6 bases from V and 9 bases from J, with 11 bases in between. CDR3 size: 11 residues. The chain's CDR3 is CASGDGQQAFF. The DNA of the CDR3 is TGTGCTAGTGGAGATGGACAACAAGCTTTCTTT.

The chain links TRBV3-1 (or the pseudogene TRBV3-2) to TRBJ2-4; 7 nucleotides line up with TRBD1. This CDR3 is 15 amino acids long. J was trimmed by 5 bases and V by 2 bases; bases with no gene match: 6. CDR1 and CDR2 (germline): LGHDT, YNNKEL (reference sequence). CDR3 sequence (DNA): TGTGCCAGCAGCCAATCCTATCAGGGGGAAAACATTCAGTACTTC. Its translation is CASSQSYQGENIQYF.

This chain joins TRBV6-5 and TRBJ1-5; 7 bases line up with TRBD1. Germline CDR1 MNHEY, CDR2 SVGAGI. After removal of 10 bases from V and 5 bases from J, the junction contained 14 bases not matched to a gene. This CDR3 has 15 amino acids. The CDR3 loop is CATGDMGQTYQPQHF. Written as DNA, the CDR3 is TGTGCCACAGGAGACATGGGACAGACCTATCAGCCCCAGCATTTT.

The gene calls are TRBV7-9 and TRBJ2-1; either TRBD1 or TRBD2 may fit D (6 bases each). This CDR3 comprises 16 residues. V was cut by 1 base and J by 1 base, with 11 bases left in between. CDR1 and CDR2 from the germline V gene are SEHNR and FQNEAQ (reference sequence). The CDR3 DNA is TGTGCCAGCAGCTTAGTTGGGGGGCGGTCCTACAATGAGCAGTTCTTC. Residues: CASSLVGGRSYNEQFF.

This clone appeared a single time. The genes are TRBV4-3 and TRBJ1-6, with D unresolved. The germline gives CDR1 LGHNA, CDR2 YSLEER. This CDR3 is built from 14 residues. The V end was cut by 3 bases, the J end by 7 bases, with 10 bases between. CDR3 nucleotides: TGCGCCAGCAGCCAGGACGACGCGAATTCACCCCTCCACTTT. This sequence encodes CASSQDDANSPLHF.

In its sample, this clone was seen a few times. J is TRBJ2-7 and V is TRBV6-2 or TRBV6-3, with 8 positions matching TRBD1. This CDR3 region has 16 residues. With 2 bases clipped from V and 4 bases from J, the junction kept 10 bases outside the gene matches. Germline assignment: CDR1 MNHEY and CDR2 SVGEGT. The CDR3 loop is CASSYPLGQATYEQYF. CDR3 nucleotides: TGTGCCAGCAGTTACCCATTGGGACAGGCGACATACGAGCAGTACTTC.

The V and J genes are TRBV4-3 and TRBJ1-3; D is unresolved. There are 15 residues in the CDR3. Trimming shortened V by 0 bases and J by 3 bases, and 9 bases separated the two germline ends. Germline V CDR1 and CDR2: LGHNA, YSLEER. The DNA for the CDR3 is TGCGCCAGCAGCCAAGATGGAACCATTGGAAACACCATATATTTT. It translates to CASSQDGTIGNTIYF.

The V and J genes are TRBV30 and TRBJ2-7; TRBD1 agrees at 8 bases. J gave up 5 bases and V 4 bases, and 7 bases lay outside the gene matches. This CDR3 comprises 13 residues. Looked up from germline, CDR1 is GTSNPN and CDR2 is SVGIG (reference sequence). The CDR3 spells CAWTKDRVHEQYF. The DNA for the CDR3 is TGTGCCTGGACAAAGGACAGGGTTCACGAGCAGTACTTC. Drawing the rest from reference TRBV30 and TRBJ2-7, the complete variable domain is SQTIHQWPATLVQPVGSPLSLECTVEGTSNPNLYWYRQAAGRGLQLLFYSVGIGQISSEVPQNLSASRPQDRQFILSSKKLLLSDSGFYLCAWTKDRVHEQYFGPGTRLTVT.

The rearrangement joins TRBV4-1 to TRBJ1-5; 7 bases fit TRBD1. In germline, CDR1 is MGHRA, CDR2 YSYEKL. Trimming at V came to 0 bases and at J to 9 bases, leaving 8 bases not matched to a gene. This CDR3 region has 15 residues. CDR3: CASSQDQDRFRPQHF. CDR3 coding DNA: TGCGCCAGCAGCCAAGACCAGGACAGGTTTCGGCCCCAGCATTTT.

The CDR3 is CASSFRDRAYEQYF. CDR3 nucleotide sequence: TGTGCCAGCAGCTTCCGGGACAGGGCCTACGAGCAGTACTTC. The chain couples TRBV7-9 to TRBJ2-7; 9 bases are a match to TRBD1. Germline CDR1 reads SEHNR; CDR2 reads FQNEAQ (reference sequence). V was pared by 3 bases and J by 2 bases, with 2 bases of the junction left unmatched. This CDR3 is built from 14 residues.

The chain carries TRBV4-1 and TRBJ1-2; D call uncertain. The length of the CDR3 is 15 residues. Germline CDR1 MGHRA, CDR2 YSYEKL. V was clipped by 4 bases and J by 4 bases, with 16 bases between them. The CDR3 DNA reads as TGCGCCAGCAGCCTCTCGGACTCGACTGTCTATGGCTACACCTTC. Translation gives CASSLSDSTVYGYTF.

This chain uses TRBV29-1 with TRBJ2-7, with no clear D. The germline CDR1 and CDR2 sequences are SQVTM and ANQGSEA. This CDR3 is built from 14 residues. Trimming removed 7 bases at V and 0 bases at J, with 16 bases between. CDR3 bases: TGCAGCGCGCAGCCGGGCCTACACTCCTACGAGCAGTACTTC. This codes for CSAQPGLHSYEQYF.

The V call is TRBV2, the J call TRBJ2-1, with TRBD2 identical over 10 bases. This CDR3 spans 15 amino acids. The junction had 4 bases not matched to a gene; V was cut back by 2 bases and J by 6 bases. CDR1 and CDR2 (germline): SNHLY, FYNNEI. The chain's CDR3 is CASSERAGGPNEQFF. The CDR3 nucleotides read TGTGCCAGCAGTGAAAGAGCGGGGGGGCCCAATGAGCAGTTCTTC.